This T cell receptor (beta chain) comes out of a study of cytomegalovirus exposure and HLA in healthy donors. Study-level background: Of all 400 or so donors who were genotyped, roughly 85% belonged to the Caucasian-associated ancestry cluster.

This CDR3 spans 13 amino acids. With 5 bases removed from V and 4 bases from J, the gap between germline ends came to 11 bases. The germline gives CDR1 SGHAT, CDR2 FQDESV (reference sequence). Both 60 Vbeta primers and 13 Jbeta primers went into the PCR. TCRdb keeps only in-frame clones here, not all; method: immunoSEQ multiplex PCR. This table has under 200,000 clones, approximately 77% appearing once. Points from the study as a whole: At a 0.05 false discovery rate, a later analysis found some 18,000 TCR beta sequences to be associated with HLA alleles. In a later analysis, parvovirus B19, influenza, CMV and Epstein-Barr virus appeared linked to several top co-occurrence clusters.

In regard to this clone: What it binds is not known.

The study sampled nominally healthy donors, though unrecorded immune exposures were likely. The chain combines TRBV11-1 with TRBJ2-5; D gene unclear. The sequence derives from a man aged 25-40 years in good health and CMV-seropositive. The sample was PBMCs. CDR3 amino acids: CASSNPSVETQYF. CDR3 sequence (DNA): TGTGCCAGCAGCAACCCAAGCGTAGAGACCCAGTACTTC.